Listed here are 16 T cell receptor beta chains from one sample, sequenced in a study of blood T cell repertoires in COVID-19. The assay was immunoSEQ multiplex PCR, and TCRdb's table has in-frame clones only and misses some. The sample records about 250,000 clones, approximately 85% being singletons. Sequenced material: PBMCs or T cells enriched from blood (not recorded which). These receptors were obtained from a woman between 45 and 60 years old with acute COVID-19.

The J gene is TRBJ2-7, the V gene TRBV5-4, with TRBD1 as a possible D gene (6 bases). CDR1 and CDR2 from the germline V gene are SGHNT and YYREEE (reference sequence). Trimming cost V 2 bases and J 3 bases, with 12 bases left between them. This CDR3 contains 14 residues. CDR3 sequence: CASSFDRKFYEQYF. The CDR3 DNA follows: TGTGCCAGCAGCTTCGACAGGAAATTCTACGAGCAGTACTTC. Combining the CDR3 with reference TRBV5-4 and TRBJ2-7 gives the whole variable domain ETGVTQSPTHLIKTRGQQVTLRCSSQSGHNTVSWYQQALGQGPQFIFQYYREEENGRGNFPPRFSGLQFPNYSSELNVNALELDDSALYLCASSFDRKFYEQYFGPGTRLTVT.

This CDR3 reads CASSDYASSGNTIYF. CDR3 DNA sequence: TGTGCCAGCAGCGACTATGCGTCCTCTGGAAACACCATATATTTT. The chain uses TRBV7-6 and TRBJ1-3; D remains ambiguous. Per the germline V gene, CDR1 is SGHVS and CDR2 is FNYEAQ. The V and J ends lost 5 bases and 0 bases respectively, with 11 bases between them. The CDR3 is 15 amino acids.

In this sample, this clone turned up once. The chain joins TRBV4-3 to TRBJ1-4; no clear D gene. V dropped 1 base and J dropped 0 bases, with 9 bases sitting between them. CDR3 length equals 16 residues. CDR1 LGHNA and CDR2 YSLEER come from the germline V gene. The CDR3 loop is CASSQGGVTTNEKLFF. The CDR3 nucleotides read TGCGCCAGCAGCCAAGGCGGTGTGACAACTAATGAAAAACTGTTTTTT.

This chain links TRBV10-3 with TRBJ2-2; 8 bases map to TRBD1. Germline lookup yields CDR1 ENHRY and CDR2 SYGVKD. This CDR3 contains 15 residues. Trimming removed 11 bases from V and 5 bases from J; junction bases left unmatched: 13. The CDR3 here is CAVDRGDGITGELFF. CDR3 in DNA: TGTGCCGTCGACAGGGGAGACGGTATAACCGGGGAGCTGTTTTTT.

The J gene is TRBJ1-6, the V gene TRBV5-1, with 9 bases that match TRBD1. With V trimmed by 2 bases and J by 10 bases, 10 bases remained unmatched. CDR1 is SGHRS and CDR2 is YFSETQ in the germline V gene. The CDR3 consists of 16 residues. The CDR3 loop is CASSFTSDRGGSPLHF. CDR3 DNA sequence: TGCGCCAGCAGCTTTACATCGGACAGGGGAGGATCACCCCTCCACTTT.

The genes are TRBV27 and TRBJ1-2, with TRBD1 as a possible D gene (6 bases). Deletions cut 4 bases from V and 1 base from J, with 19 bases between. CDR1 is MNHEY and CDR2 is SMNVEV in the germline V gene (reference sequence). CDR3 size: 17 residues. DNA for the CDR3: TGTGCCAGCAGTTCCCAAAGTTCAGGGGTTGGTAACTATGGCTACACCTTC. It yields the protein CASSSQSSGVGNYGYTF.

This rearrangement joins TRBV4-3 to TRBJ2-5; D remains ambiguous. Deletions cut 0 bases from V and 3 bases from J, with 11 bases between. This CDR3 has 15 amino acids. Germline values: CDR1 LGHNA, CDR2 YSLEER. The CDR3 bases are TGCGCCAGCAGCCAAGATCGGTTGATGAAAGAGACCCAGTACTTC. Protein product: CASSQDRLMKETQYF.

This sequence joins TRBV5-1 and TRBJ2-7, with D perhaps matching TRBD1 (6 bases). Germline CDR1 SGHRS, CDR2 YFSETQ. V gave up 3 bases and J gave up 2 bases, with 18 bases separating them. CDR3 length equals 16 residues. In nucleotides, the CDR3 is TGCGCCAGCAGCTCCCATTTAACGACAGGAACCTACGAGCAGTACTTC. Protein product: CASSSHLTTGTYEQYF.

This chain connects TRBV4-1 to TRBJ2-3, with TRBD2 matching over 11 bases. This CDR3 has 18 residues. In germline, CDR1 is MGHRA, CDR2 YSYEKL. Losses at the gene ends were 0 bases for V and 3 bases for J; bases not matched to a gene: 8. DNA for the CDR3: TGCGCCAGCAGCCAAGAACGACTAGCGGGACCGTGGACAGATACGCAGTATTTT. It translates to CASSQERLAGPWTDTQYF.

This clone appeared a single time. Other DNA sequences within the sample encode an identical CDR3. The V and J genes are TRBV18 and TRBJ2-7; 12 bases align to TRBD2. Germline values: CDR1 KGHSH, CDR2 LQKENI. The CDR3 spans 15 residues. J gave up 2 bases and V 1 base, and 0 bases lay outside the gene matches. CDR3 nucleotides: TGTGCCAGCTCACCACGGACTAGCGGGGCCTACGAGCAGTACTTC. It codes for CASSPRTSGAYEQYF.

In this sample, this clone turned up once. The chain uses TRBV19 and TRBJ2-7, with a possible D match to TRBD1 (6 bases). Germline CDR1 LNHDA, CDR2 SQIVND (reference sequence). With 3 bases removed from V and 7 bases from J, the gap between germline ends came to 16 bases. This CDR3 is built from 14 residues. The CDR3 bases are TGTGCCAGTAGTATCCCAACGATGGGGGCGGAGCAGTACTTC. The encoded protein is CASSIPTMGAEQYF.

In this sample, this clone turned up a few times. The chain has TRBV19 and TRBJ1-3; D possibly corresponds to TRBD1 (5 bases). Trimming shortened V by 4 bases and J by 0 bases, and 13 bases separated the two germline ends. The CDR3 runs 16 residues. CDR1 is LNHDA and CDR2 is SQIVND in the germline V gene (reference sequence). CDR3 DNA sequence: TGTGCCAGTAGTAAATTGACAGCGATCTCTGGAAACACCATATATTTT. Its protein is CASSKLTAISGNTIYF.

The chain has TRBV5-1 and TRBJ1-2, with D unresolved. The CDR3 is made up of 14 amino acids. Germline V gene data show CDR1 as SGHRS and CDR2 as YFSETQ. V gave up 4 bases and J gave up 3 bases, with 13 bases separating them. CDR3 amino acids: CASSPRGGYYGYTF. As DNA, the CDR3 is TGCGCCAGCAGCCCTCGAGGAGGTTACTATGGCTACACCTTC.

The chain carries TRBV27 and TRBJ2-2; 8 bases line up with TRBD2. Trimming took 6 bases from V and 2 from J; bases not matched to a gene: 8. Germline V gene data show CDR1 as MNHEY and CDR2 as SMNVEV (reference sequence). This CDR3 is 16 amino acids long. DNA for the CDR3: TGTGCCAGCAGGCAAGCGGGGGCCGTAAACACCGGGGAGCTGTTTTTT. It yields the protein CASRQAGAVNTGELFF.

This chain links TRBV14 with TRBJ2-2, with 8 bases lining up with TRBD1. The CDR3 is made up of 17 amino acids. With V trimmed by 3 bases and J by 3 bases, 9 bases remained unmatched. From germline, CDR1 is SGHDN and CDR2 FVKESK. The CDR3 coding sequence is TGTGCCAGCAGCCACGACAGGGGCAGGGGGGACACCGGGGAGCTGTTTTTT. As protein: CASSHDRGRGDTGELFF.

On this clone: Mismatch with germline at one junction end may stem from a read error. The genes are TRBV7-8 and TRBJ2-1; 9 bases are shared with TRBD1. The CDR3 totals 14 residues. Germline V CDR1 and CDR2: SGHVS, FQNEAQ. The CDR3 nucleotides read TGTGCCAGCAGTTTAGGGACAGGGTACAATGAGCAGTTCTTC. Residues: CASSLGTGYNEQFF.